This passage covers 24 T cell receptor beta chains from one sample sequenced in a study of cytomegalovirus exposure and HLA in healthy donors. Vbeta (60) and Jbeta (13) primers were used in the PCR. Repertoires were generated with immunoSEQ multiplex PCR, while TCRdb's copy carries only in-frame clones and drops some. Recorded here are approximately 100,000 clones; the top ten clones represent under 0.7%. The sample consisted of PBMCs. The receptors derive from a middle-aged man in good health and CMV-seronegative.

The rearrangement uses TRBV6-5 and TRBJ2-7, with TRBD2 as a possible D gene (6 bases). The CDR3 consists of 13 residues. V was shortened by 7 bases and J by 2 bases, with 12 bases between the two germline ends. Germline V gene sequence: CDR1 MNHEY, CDR2 SVGAGI. The DNA for the CDR3 is TGTGCCAGCAAGCCCCCGGGAGCCTACGAGCAGTACTTC. Translation gives CASKPPGAYEQYF.

The chain uses TRBV5-1 and TRBJ1-1; D is possibly TRBD1 (5 bases). The ends were cut back, 4 bases at V and 1 base at J, with 8 bases in the middle. The CDR3 is 13 amino acids. From germline, CDR1 is SGHRS and CDR2 YFSETQ. The CDR3, as DNA: TGCGCCAGCAGCATAGGACAGAACACTGAAGCTTTCTTT. This translates into CASSIGQNTEAFF.

The chain couples TRBV4-1 to TRBJ1-1; D gene ambiguous. Trimming took off 0 bases at V and 0 bases at J, with 14 bases between the two ends. Germline assignment: CDR1 MGHRA and CDR2 YSYEKL. This CDR3 region has 17 residues. The CDR3 nucleotides are TGCGCCAGCAGCCAAGATCCAGGCGCGGGCCTGAACACTGAAGCTTTCTTT. Amino acid sequence: CASSQDPGAGLNTEAFF.

The chain links TRBV5-1 to TRBJ2-2; no firm D call. This CDR3 has 16 amino acids. Germline V gene sequence: CDR1 SGHRS, CDR2 YFSETQ. Trimming stripped 0 bases from V and 0 bases from J, with 9 bases between. CDR3 amino acids: CASSLATRANTGELFF. In DNA form, the CDR3 reads TGCGCCAGCAGCTTGGCGACACGAGCGAACACCGGGGAGCTGTTTTTT.

V usage is TRBV15 and J usage is TRBJ2-7, with TRBD2 matching over 7 bases. The CDR3 spans 14 residues. V lost 5 bases and J lost 6; bases outside the gene matches: 10. Germline values: CDR1 LNHNV, CDR2 YYDKDF (reference sequence). CDR3 nucleotide sequence: TGTGCCACCAGCTGGGCCGGCGGGAGCGGCGAGCAGTACTTC. Protein: CATSWAGGSGEQYF. Variable domain in full (rest from reference TRBV15 and TRBJ2-7): DAMVIQNPRYQVTQFGKPVTLSCSQTLNHNVMYWYQQKSSQAPKLLFHYYDKDFNNEADTPDNFQSRRPNTSFCFLDIRSPGLGDTAMYLCATSWAGGSGEQYFGPGTRLTVT.

The V and J genes are TRBV11-3 and TRBJ2-3; 7 nucleotides agree with TRBD1. Germline V gives CDR1 SGHNT, CDR2 YENEEA. After removal of 4 bases from V and 4 bases from J, the junction contained 8 bases not matched to a gene. CDR3 length: 15 amino acids. DNA of the CDR3: TGTGCCAGCAGCTCGACAGGGTCTAGAGCAGATACGCAGTATTTT. As protein: CASSSTGSRADTQYF.

The V and J genes are TRBV2 and TRBJ2-4, with D maybe TRBD2 (6 bases). The V gene lost 6 bases and the J gene lost 8 bases, with 20 bases spanning the gap. The CDR3 has 15 amino acids. Per the germline V gene, CDR1 is SNHLY and CDR2 is FYNNEI. CDR3 coding DNA: TGTGCCAGCAGAAAAAGGACTATAGGCAGCGACATTCAGTACTTC. Translated: CASRKRTIGSDIQYF.

The chain uses TRBV5-6 and TRBJ2-3; perhaps TRBD1 as D (6 bases). The V end was cut by 4 bases, the J end by 4 bases, with 13 bases between. The CDR3 is 14 residues long. Germline CDR1 reads SGHDT; CDR2 reads YYEEEE. In DNA form, the CDR3 reads TGTGCCAGCAGCCCAACCAGGGGAGCAGATACGCAGTATTTT. It yields the protein CASSPTRGADTQYF.

The rearrangement joins TRBV7-2 to TRBJ2-6, with 8 bases aligning to TRBD1. V lost 1 base, J lost 1 base, and 9 bases stayed unmatched. The CDR3 has 19 residues. The germline CDR1 and CDR2 sequences are SGHTA and FQGNSA. The CDR3: CASSLVPAGGISGANVLTF. The CDR3 nucleotides read TGTGCCAGCAGCTTAGTCCCCGCAGGGGGCATTTCTGGGGCCAACGTCCTGACTTTC.

The chain couples TRBV19 to TRBJ1-1; 8 bases are a match to TRBD1. Germline CDR1 is LNHDA and CDR2 is SQIVND (reference sequence). This CDR3 has 14 residues. Unmatched junction bases numbered 4, after V lost 5 bases and J lost 2 bases. CDR3 amino acids: CASSSTGGNTEAFF. In nucleotides, the CDR3 is TGTGCCAGTAGTTCCACAGGGGGAAACACTGAAGCTTTCTTT.

This chain joins TRBV9 and TRBJ2-1; 7 nucleotides align to TRBD1. The CDR3 covers 14 residues. Looked up from germline, CDR1 is SGDLS and CDR2 is YYNGEE. V shed 0 bases, J shed 4 bases, and the junction held 1 base outside the gene matches. The CDR3: CASSVEGQYNEQFF. CDR3 nucleotides: TGTGCCAGCAGCGTAGAGGGACAGTACAATGAGCAGTTCTTC.

CDR3 sequence: CASSSWTGWTGELFF. For the CDR3, the DNA is TGTGCCAGCAGTTCCTGGACAGGGTGGACCGGGGAGCTGTTTTTT. This rearrangement joins TRBV6-5 to TRBJ2-2; 8 bases align to TRBD1. This CDR3 region has 15 residues. Looked up from germline, CDR1 is MNHEY and CDR2 is SVGAGI. Unmatched junction bases numbered 6, after V lost 4 bases and J lost 5 bases.

V is TRBV5-1 and J is TRBJ2-5; weak D call: TRBD1 (5 bases). The J call is uncertain, as TRBJ2-7 better fits the DNA end. From germline, CDR1 is SGHRS and CDR2 YFSETQ. CDR3 length: 13 residues. The CDR3: CASYDGTGYEQYF. The CDR3, as DNA: TGCGCCAGCTATGATGGTACAGGTTACGAGCAGTACTTC.

The rearrangement joins TRBV2 to TRBJ2-4, with 7 bases lining up with TRBD1. The germline V gene has CDR1 SNHLY and CDR2 FYNNEI. V trimming: 5 bases; J trimming: 5 bases; junction bases outside the gene matches: 9. The CDR3 totals 15 residues. The chain's CDR3 is CASSRSRTGENIQYF. The CDR3 DNA follows: TGTGCCAGCAGTCGAAGCCGGACAGGAGAAAACATTCAGTACTTC.

V and J are TRBV5-1 and TRBJ2-3, with 7 positions matching TRBD2. This CDR3 comprises 16 residues. Losses at the gene ends were 0 bases for V and 0 bases for J; bases not matched to a gene: 4. Germline V gene sequence: CDR1 SGHRS, CDR2 YFSETQ. The CDR3 sequence: CASSLVASGSTDTQYF. The DNA for the CDR3 is TGCGCCAGCAGCTTGGTGGCTAGCGGTAGCACAGATACGCAGTATTTT.

J is TRBJ2-7 and V is TRBV7-8, with D possibly being TRBD2 (6 bases). V was clipped by 5 bases and J by 6 bases, with 20 bases between them. From germline, CDR1 is SGHVS and CDR2 FQNEAQ. CDR3 length: 15 amino acids. The CDR3 nucleotides are TGTGCCAGCAGCACCTCGGAGGGGCGATTGGGCGAGCAGTACTTC. Translating it yields CASSTSEGRLGEQYF.

This rearrangement joins TRBV29-1 to TRBJ1-1; D unclear. V was clipped by 1 base and J by 4 bases, with 7 bases between them. There are 12 residues in the CDR3. Germline V CDR1 and CDR2: SQVTM, ANQGSEA. CDR3 residues: CSVEAGSTEAFF. The CDR3 nucleotides are TGCAGCGTTGAAGCCGGGAGCACTGAAGCTTTCTTT.

The chain recombines TRBV6-5 with TRBJ1-4, with D perhaps matching TRBD1 (6 bases). V was clipped by 4 bases and J by 7 bases, with 16 bases between them. The CDR3 has 15 residues. The germline V gene has CDR1 MNHEY and CDR2 SVGAGI. CDR3 coding DNA: TGTGCCAGCAGTTTTTACAGGGACCCACCTGAAAAACTGTTTTTT. It is translated as CASSFYRDPPEKLFF.

CDR3 residues: CASSLVGGFGANVLTF. CDR3 bases: TGTGCCAGCAGCTTAGTTGGGGGGTTTGGGGCCAACGTCCTGACTTTC. The chain joins TRBV7-9 to TRBJ2-6, with D possibly matching TRBD2 (6 bases). The V and J ends lost 1 base and 3 bases respectively, with 10 bases between them. CDR1 is SEHNR, CDR2 FQNEAQ, per germline (reference sequence). This CDR3 is 16 amino acids long. The entire variable domain, with the rest obtained from reference TRBV7-9 and TRBJ2-6, is as follows: DTGVSQNPRHKITKRGQNVTFRCDPISEHNRLYWYRQTLGQGPEFLTYFQNEAQLEKSRLLSDRFSAERPKGSFSTLEIQRTEQGDSAMYLCASSLVGGFGANVLTFGAGSRLTVL.

This chain uses TRBV6-6 with TRBJ1-2, with TRBD1 as a possible D gene (5 bases). V lost 7 bases and J lost 2, with 8 bases in between. The germline V gene encodes CDR1 MNHNY and CDR2 SVGAGI (reference sequence). This CDR3 comprises 12 residues. The CDR3 loop reads CASMEGNYGYTF. The CDR3 coding sequence is TGTGCCAGCATGGAGGGGAACTATGGCTACACCTTC.

This chain links TRBV9 with TRBJ2-1; TRBD2 might be the D (7 bases). Germline V gives CDR1 SGDLS, CDR2 YYNGEE. V lost 4 bases and J lost 12, with 17 bases in between. CDR3 size: 13 residues. CDR3 residues: CASSPSGGGGQFF. DNA of the CDR3: TGTGCCAGCAGCCCATCGGGGGGCGGGGGGCAGTTCTTC.

V is TRBV15 and J is TRBJ2-5; perhaps TRBD1 as D (5 bases). The germline V gene encodes CDR1 LNHNV and CDR2 YYDKDF (reference sequence). The V and J ends lost 4 bases and 2 bases respectively, with 8 bases between them. The CDR3 totals 13 residues. CDR3 DNA: TGTGCCACCAGCAACAGGATGCAAGAGACCCAGTACTTC. Its translation: CATSNRMQETQYF.

The chain joins TRBV25-1 to TRBJ2-7; possibly TRBD2 for D (6 bases). The V end lost 3 bases, the J end lost 6 bases, and 12 bases lay between the germline ends. Per the germline V gene, CDR1 is MGHDK and CDR2 is SYGVNS. The CDR3 is made up of 13 amino acids. The CDR3 here is CASSDFGRFEQYF. The CDR3 DNA reads as TGTGCCAGCAGTGACTTTGGGAGGTTCGAGCAGTACTTC.

The chain carries TRBV29-1 and TRBJ2-2; 8 bases agree with TRBD1. The CDR3 contains 13 residues. The V segment lost 3 bases and the J segment 6 bases; nucleotides outside the gene matches: 3. Germline V gene data show CDR1 as SQVTM and CDR2 as ANQGSEA. The CDR3 region has the DNA TGCAGCGTTGATAGGACAGGGTCCGGGGAGCTGTTTTTT. Its translation is CSVDRTGSGELFF.